These 2 T cell receptor beta chains share one sample of origin, sequenced in a study of T cell responses to AZD1222 COVID-19 vaccine. This table comes from immunoSEQ multiplex PCR, and its TCRdb copy is limited to in-frame clones, with some not included. The data contain under 200,000 clones, roughly 92% of them singletons. Sequenced material: peripheral blood, taken 28 days after the second dose of the MenACWY control vaccine. These receptors were collected from an adult who received the MenACWY meningococcal vaccine as a control.

The chain couples TRBV24-1 to TRBJ2-1; 9 bases are a match to TRBD2. This CDR3 is built from 14 residues. With V trimmed by 7 bases and J by 7 bases, 7 bases remained unmatched. Germline V gene lookup returns CDR1 KGHDR and CDR2 SFDVKD. The chain's CDR3 is CATSEREVANEQFF. In DNA form, the CDR3 reads TGTGCCACCAGCGAGCGGGAGGTCGCAAATGAGCAGTTCTTC.

The CDR3 DNA sequence: TGTGCCAGCAGCTTAGTCCCGGGGGAAAAACTGTTTTTT. Protein product: CASSLVPGEKLFF. V gene TRBV2 combines with J gene TRBJ1-4; D is unclear. Trimming stripped 6 bases from V and 8 bases from J, with 13 bases between. The CDR3 loop spans 13 amino acids. Germline V gene lookup returns CDR1 SNHLY and CDR2 FYNNEI. The entire variable domain, with the rest obtained from reference TRBV2 and TRBJ1-4, is as follows: EPEVTQTPSHQVTQMGQEVILRCVPISNHLYFYWYRQILGQKVEFLVSFYNNEISEKSEIFDDQFSVERPDGSNFTLKIRSTKLEDSAMYFCASSLVPGEKLFFGSGTQLSVL.